The rows below give T cell receptor beta chains drawn from one sample of a study of graft-versus-host responses after intestinal transplantation. TCRdb's copy holds only in-frame clones and misses some; the assay was immunoSEQ multiplex PCR. The table has about 21,000 clones, roughly 33% seen once. The sequences come from alloreactive CD8+ T cells from a mixed lymphocyte reaction culture, collected before intestinal transplant. The receptors here all came from a human patient who received an intestinal transplant. The CDR3 runs from the conserved cysteine through the conserved F or W. The order of the fields is D gene, clone size, J gene, V gene, CDR3 DNA, CDR3 protein. The D gene is left open where the match is weak. The size field is filled for only some rows; it gives once, few, many or a size class.

NA,NA,TRBJ1-1,TRBV19,TGTGCCAGTCCAGGGACCCCTGAAGCTTTCTTT,CASPGTPEAFF
TRBD2,NA,TRBJ2-1,TRBV29-1,TGCAGCGTTGAGGTAGCGGGGGCGGCCTACAATGAGCAGTTCTTC,CSVEVAGAAYNEQFF
NA,NA,TRBJ2-7,TRBV29-1,TGCAGCGTTGAGGCGATCGAGCAGTACTTC,CSVEAIEQYF
NA,NA,TRBJ2-5,TRBV13,TGTGCCAGCAGCTCGCCGGGACTCCAAGAGACCCAGTACTTC,CASSSPGLQETQYF
NA,NA,TRBJ2-7,TRBV6-5,TGTGCCAGCAGCCACGGGGACACCTACGAGCAGTACTTC,CASSHGDTYEQYF
TRBD1,NA,TRBJ2-7,TRBV2,TGTGCCAGCGCATCATGGGGACAGGAGTCCTACGAGCAGTACTTC,CASASWGQESYEQYF
NA,NA,TRBJ2-1,TRBV6-5,TGTGCCAGCAGCCTTAGACCCTCGGAGCTGATCTTC,CASSLRPSELIF
NA,few,TRBJ2-3,TRBV6-5,TGTGCCAGCAGTGAATCGGCTAGCGCAGATACGCAGTATTTT,CASSESASADTQYF
NA,few,TRBJ1-1,TRBV7-9,TGTGCCAGCAGCTCAGTAGGTACTGAAGCTTTCTTT,CASSSVGTEAFF
NA,medium-sized,TRBJ2-7,TRBV4-1,TGCGCCAGCAGCCCCTCTACATATTACGAGCAGTACTTC,CASSPSTYYEQYF
NA,medium-sized,TRBJ2-7,TRBV7-9,TGTGCCAGCAGCGCCAGGGATTACGAGCAGTACTTC,CASSARDYEQYF
NA,few,TRBJ2-2,TRBV5-6,TGTGCCAGCAGCTTGGCGGGGAACACCGGGGAGCTGTTTTTT,CASSLAGNTGELFF
NA,NA,TRBJ2-3,TRBV6-5,TGTGCCAGCAGTTACTCGGGAGATACGCAGTATTTT,CASSYSGDTQYF
NA,few,TRBJ1-2,TRBV5-4,TGTGCCAGCAGCCCCGGGACGTATGGCTACACCTTC,CASSPGTYGYTF
TRBD1,once,TRBJ2-7,TRBV27,TGTGCCAGCAGTTCCCAGGGGGCCTCCTACGAGCAGTACTTC,CASSSQGASYEQYF
NA,NA,TRBJ2-7,TRBV9,TGTGCCAGCAGCGTAGGGGGCGGTACCTACGAGCAGTACTTC,CASSVGGGTYEQYF
TRBD1,NA,TRBJ1-6,TRBV7-3,TGTGCCAGCAGCCCCGGACAGGGAGGGGCACCCCTCCACTTT,CASSPGQGGAPLHF
NA,few,TRBJ2-1,TRBV4-1,TGCGCCAGCAGCCAAGTTGGCCCCAATGAGCAGTTCTTC,CASSQVGPNEQFF
TRBD1,NA,TRBJ1-2,TRBV4-2,TGTGCCAGCAGCCCGGACAGGGACGGTGGCTACACCTTC,CASSPDRDGGYTF
TRBD1,few,TRBJ2-7,TRBV13,TGTGCCAGCAGCCCCGGGACAGGGGCTTACGAGCAGTACTTC,CASSPGTGAYEQYF
NA,NA,TRBJ2-7,TRBV6-8,TGTGCCAGCAGTTACGCCTACGAGCAGTACTTC,CASSYAYEQYF
NA,NA,TRBJ2-7,TRBV7-9,TGTGCCAGCAGCTCCGATTACCACGAGCAGTACTTC,CASSSDYHEQYF
TRBD1,NA,TRBJ1-6,TRBV2,TGTGCCAGCAGGGAAACAGGGGGCGCAGATGCACCCCTCCACTTT,CASRETGGADAPLHF
NA,NA,TRBJ1-2,TRBV6-5,TGTGCCAGCAGTTACTTCGGGTATGGGGGGCCGCACACCTTC,CASSYFGYGGPHTF
TRBD1,medium-sized,TRBJ1-6,TRBV2,TGTGCCAGCAGGACAGGGTTGAATAATTCACCCCTCCACTTT,CASRTGLNNSPLHF
NA,NA,TRBJ2-3,TRBV5-1,TGCGCCAGCAGCACGGGACTAGATACGCAGTATTTT,CASSTGLDTQYF
TRBD1,once,TRBJ1-6,TRBV6-4,TGTGCCAGCAGTGATAAGGGACAGGGGAACCATAGCGTAAGACCCCTCCACTTT,CASSDKGQGNHSVRPLHF
TRBD2,few,TRBJ2-2,TRBV6-4,TGTGCCAGCAGTGACTCGAGCGGGGGGGCCACCGGGGAGCTGTTTTTT,CASSDSSGGATGELFF
NA,few,TRBJ2-7,TRBV6-6,TGTGCCAGCAGTTACTCTACAGCCTCCTACGAGCAGTACTTC,CASSYSTASYEQYF
NA,medium-sized,TRBJ2-7,TRBV5-6,TGTGCCAGCAGCTTGACAGCTGGCGAGCAGTACTTC,CASSLTAGEQYF
NA,NA,TRBJ2-7,TRBV7-9,TGTGCCAGCAGCTTTTCAGGGGCCGAGCAGTACTTC,CASSFSGAEQYF
NA,NA,TRBJ2-6,TRBV7-4,TGTGCCAGCAGCCCAATTTATTCCAGCTCACAAAGTCGGGCCAACGTCCTGACTTTC,CASSPIYSSSQSRANVLTF
NA,medium-sized,TRBJ2-7,TRBV7-9,TGTGCCAGCAGCTTAGTCCTCGGTTACGAGCAGTACTTC,CASSLVLGYEQYF
NA,NA,TRBJ2-5,TRBV19,TGTGCCAGTAGTATCTTCCGACAAGAGACCCAGTACTTC,CASSIFRQETQYF
NA,NA,TRBJ2-1,TRBV28,TGTGCCAGCGGGGAGTTTGAGCAGTTCTTC,CASGEFEQFF
NA,NA,TRBJ2-5,TRBV11-1,TGTGCCAGCAGCTTAGATGGCGGGAACCAGTACTTC,CASSLDGGNQYF
NA,few,TRBJ2-3,TRBV7-6,TGTGCCAGCAGTCCATCTCAAGAGGGGTGGGCGGGCACAGATACGCAGTATTTT,CASSPSQEGWAGTDTQYF
NA,few,TRBJ1-2,TRBV6-9,TGTGCCAGCAGTTACTCGTTTTCTGTGGCCTATGGCTACACCTTC,CASSYSFSVAYGYTF
NA,NA,TRBJ1-1,TRBV7-6,TGTGCCAGCAGCTTACGGACCCTCCCGGGTAACACTGAAGCTTTCTTT,CASSLRTLPGNTEAFF
NA,NA,TRBJ2-1,TRBV21-1,TGTGCCAGCGATCTAGCGAACCTGGGTAGTGAGCAGTTCTTC,CASDLANLGSEQFF
TRBD2,few,TRBJ2-3,TRBV11-3,TGTGCCAGCAGTCGGGGGGGGGACACAGATACGCAGTATTTT,CASSRGGDTDTQYF
TRBD2,NA,TRBJ2-5,TRBV11-3,TGTGCCAGCAGCTTAGTTGGGACTAGCTTTGAGACCCAGTACTTC,CASSLVGTSFETQYF
NA,NA,TRBJ2-1,TRBV19,TGTGCCAGTAGTATAGCAACCCTCTCCTACAATGAGCAGTTCTTC,CASSIATLSYNEQFF
TRBD1,NA,TRBJ2-3,TRBV5-1,TGCGCCAGCAGCTTGGATCTACAAAGCGGGACAGGGAAAGATACGCAGTATTTT,CASSLDLQSGTGKDTQYF
NA,NA,TRBJ2-2,TRBV21-1,TGTGCCAGCAGCAAAAAGGGCGCGAACACCGGGGAGCTGTTTTTT,CASSKKGANTGELFF
TRBD1,NA,TRBJ1-5,TRBV4-1,TGCGCCAGCAGCCGTACCCCGGGACAGGGGCTCCAGCCCCAGCATTTT,CASSRTPGQGLQPQHF
NA,NA,TRBJ2-1,TRBV7-9,TGTGCCAGCAGCCGTAGCCGGAATGAGCAGTTCTTC,CASSRSRNEQFF
TRBD1,NA,TRBJ2-5,TRBV7-9,TGTGCCAGCAGCCCGACAGGGGGCGAGGAGACCCAGTACTTC,CASSPTGGEETQYF